Listed below are T cell receptor beta chains from one sample, sequenced in a study of control samples from healthy donors and cancer patients. The data were produced by immunoSEQ multiplex PCR, yet TCRdb's version contains in-frame clones alone and is incomplete. The table includes approximately 160,000 clones, more than 85% detected once. The sequencing input was blood. All receptors derive from a woman aged 40 to 55 in good health. Each CDR3 is given with its conserved first and last residue. Each record gives: CDR3 protein, CDR3 DNA, clone size, CDR3 length, J gene, D gene, V gene. D genes are given only for firm matches. Size is stated for part of the rows, as once, few or many counts, or as a class when the clone is expanded.

cdr3_aa: CASSREGSYGYTF
cdr3_nt: TGTGCCAGCAGTCGGGAGGGCTCCTATGGCTACACCTTC
clone_size: NA
cdr3_length: 13
j_call: TRBJ1-2
d_call: NA
v_call: TRBV6-5

cdr3_aa: CASSQGSHYGYTF
cdr3_nt: TGTGCCAGCAGTCAGGGGTCGCACTATGGCTACACCTTC
clone_size: NA
cdr3_length: 13
j_call: TRBJ1-2
d_call: NA
v_call: TRBV2

cdr3_aa: CASSQVSNGYTF
cdr3_nt: TGTGCCAGCAGCCAAGTATCCAATGGCTACACCTTC
clone_size: NA
cdr3_length: 12
j_call: TRBJ1-2
d_call: NA
v_call: TRBV3-1/TRBV3-2

cdr3_aa: CASSLAIGGNYGYTF
cdr3_nt: TGTGCCAGCAGCTTAGCGATAGGGGGAAACTATGGCTACACCTTC
clone_size: NA
cdr3_length: 15
j_call: TRBJ1-2
d_call: NA
v_call: TRBV7-9

cdr3_aa: CASSATGMRETEAFF
cdr3_nt: TGTGCCAGCAGCGCAACAGGGATGCGGGAGACTGAAGCTTTCTTT
clone_size: NA
cdr3_length: 15
j_call: TRBJ1-1
d_call: NA
v_call: TRBV7-9

cdr3_aa: CASNIFDRGPEAFF
cdr3_nt: TGTGCCAGCAATATCTTCGACAGGGGGCCTGAAGCTTTCTTT
clone_size: NA
cdr3_length: 14
j_call: TRBJ1-1
d_call: TRBD1
v_call: TRBV6-5

cdr3_aa: CATSRFDSPNTGELFF
cdr3_nt: TGTGCCACCAGCAGATTCGACTCCCCAAACACCGGGGAGCTGTTTTTT
clone_size: NA
cdr3_length: 16
j_call: TRBJ2-2
d_call: NA
v_call: TRBV15

cdr3_aa: CSVLGRFVGGEGEQFF
cdr3_nt: TGCAGCGTTCTGGGAAGGTTCGTCGGAGGGGAAGGTGAGCAGTTCTTC
clone_size: NA
cdr3_length: 16
j_call: TRBJ2-1
d_call: NA
v_call: TRBV29-1

cdr3_aa: CASSLGGTSGGRKGEQYF
cdr3_nt: TGCGCCAGCAGCTTGGGGGGGACTAGCGGCGGAAGGAAAGGGGAGCAGTACTTC
clone_size: NA
cdr3_length: 18
j_call: TRBJ2-7
d_call: TRBD2
v_call: TRBV5-1

cdr3_aa: CASSQGAGGATDTQYF
cdr3_nt: TGTGCCAGCAGCCAAGGGGCCGGGGGGGCGACAGATACGCAGTATTTT
clone_size: NA
cdr3_length: 16
j_call: TRBJ2-3
d_call: TRBD2
v_call: TRBV4-2

cdr3_aa: CASNLVWGLGTNTGELFF
cdr3_nt: TGTGCCAGCAACTTGGTCTGGGGGCTCGGCACGAACACCGGGGAGCTGTTTTTT
clone_size: NA
cdr3_length: 18
j_call: TRBJ2-2
d_call: NA
v_call: TRBV5-8

cdr3_aa: CASSYVGAKNIQYF
cdr3_nt: TGTGCCAGCAGTTACGTGGGGGCCAAAAACATTCAGTACTTC
clone_size: NA
cdr3_length: 14
j_call: TRBJ2-4
d_call: NA
v_call: TRBV5-4

cdr3_aa: CSASSGTSVSSYEQYF
cdr3_nt: TGCAGTGCTAGTTCTGGGACTAGCGTAAGTTCCTACGAGCAGTACTTC
clone_size: NA
cdr3_length: 16
j_call: TRBJ2-7
d_call: TRBD2
v_call: TRBV20-1

cdr3_aa: CASSEGDRVFYAFF
cdr3_nt: TGTGCCAGCAGTGAAGGGGACAGGGTATTTTATGCTTTCTTT
clone_size: NA
cdr3_length: 14
j_call: TRBJ1-1
d_call: TRBD1
v_call: TRBV6-4

cdr3_aa: CASRAGNSPLHF
cdr3_nt: TGTGCCAGCAGAGCAGGGAATTCACCCCTCCACTTT
clone_size: NA
cdr3_length: 12
j_call: TRBJ1-6
d_call: NA
v_call: TRBV6-5

cdr3_aa: CASSLASGPQETQYF
cdr3_nt: TGCGCCAGCAGCTTGGCTTCCGGCCCCCAAGAGACCCAGTACTTC
clone_size: NA
cdr3_length: 15
j_call: TRBJ2-5
d_call: NA
v_call: TRBV5-1

cdr3_aa: CASSPTLDRTLWNTIYF
cdr3_nt: TGTGCCAGCAGTCCGACCCTTGACAGGACCCTCTGGAACACCATATATTTT
clone_size: NA
cdr3_length: 17
j_call: TRBJ1-3
d_call: NA
v_call: TRBV6-4

cdr3_aa: CASSRTGNQPQHF
cdr3_nt: TGTGCCAGCAGTCGGACAGGGAATCAGCCCCAGCATTTT
clone_size: NA
cdr3_length: 13
j_call: TRBJ1-5
d_call: TRBD1
v_call: TRBV3-1/TRBV3-2

cdr3_aa: CASSEESNSPLHF
cdr3_nt: TGTGCCAGCAGCGAAGAGAGTAATTCACCCCTCCACTTT
clone_size: NA
cdr3_length: 13
j_call: TRBJ1-6
d_call: NA
v_call: TRBV7-8

cdr3_aa: CASSLIQTTEAFF
cdr3_nt: TGCGCCAGCAGCTTGATCCAGACCACTGAAGCTTTCTTT
clone_size: NA
cdr3_length: 13
j_call: TRBJ1-1
d_call: NA
v_call: TRBV5-1

cdr3_aa: CASSLGLAGVSYEQYF
cdr3_nt: TGTGCCAGCTCACTGGGACTAGCGGGGGTGTCCTACGAGCAGTACTTC
clone_size: NA
cdr3_length: 16
j_call: TRBJ2-7
d_call: TRBD2
v_call: TRBV18

cdr3_aa: CSVTTGDYEKLFF
cdr3_nt: TGCAGCGTCACGACAGGGGATTATGAAAAACTGTTTTTT
clone_size: few
cdr3_length: 13
j_call: TRBJ1-4
d_call: TRBD1
v_call: TRBV29-1

cdr3_aa: CASSLRGGPVEEQFF
cdr3_nt: TGTGCCAGCAGCTTAAGGGGGGGCCCGGTGGAAGAGCAGTTCTTC
clone_size: NA
cdr3_length: 15
j_call: TRBJ2-1
d_call: NA
v_call: TRBV11-3

cdr3_aa: CAISYRYNEQFF
cdr3_nt: TGTGCCATCAGTTACAGATACAATGAGCAGTTCTTC
clone_size: NA
cdr3_length: 12
j_call: TRBJ2-1
d_call: NA
v_call: TRBV10-3

cdr3_aa: CASSPPGLAVNEQFF
cdr3_nt: TGTGCCAGCAGTCCGCCGGGACTAGCGGTTAATGAGCAGTTCTTC
clone_size: once
cdr3_length: 15
j_call: TRBJ2-1
d_call: TRBD2
v_call: TRBV6-5

cdr3_aa: CASTQGLADTQYF
cdr3_nt: TGTGCCAGCACCCAGGGTCTGGCAGATACGCAGTATTTT
clone_size: NA
cdr3_length: 13
j_call: TRBJ2-3
d_call: NA
v_call: TRBV9

cdr3_aa: CASSFLIAGGHADTQYF
cdr3_nt: TGCGCCAGCAGCTTCCTTATAGCGGGGGGGCATGCAGATACGCAGTATTTT
clone_size: NA
cdr3_length: 17
j_call: TRBJ2-3
d_call: TRBD2
v_call: TRBV5-1

cdr3_aa: CASSSGTQSDF
cdr3_nt: TGCGCCAGCAGCTCCGGGACGCAGTCGGACTTC
clone_size: NA
cdr3_length: 11
j_call: TRBJ2-5
d_call: NA
v_call: TRBV5-1

cdr3_aa: CASSQDEQSTDTQYF
cdr3_nt: TGTGCCAGCAGCCAAGATGAACAAAGCACAGATACGCAGTATTTT
clone_size: few
cdr3_length: 15
j_call: TRBJ2-3
d_call: NA
v_call: TRBV4-2

cdr3_aa: CASMGSAYEQYF
cdr3_nt: TGTGCCAGCATGGGCTCCGCCTACGAGCAGTACTTC
clone_size: NA
cdr3_length: 12
j_call: TRBJ2-7
d_call: NA
v_call: TRBV6-6

cdr3_aa: CASSQVGGAGEQYF
cdr3_nt: TGTGCCAGCAGCCAAGTAGGTGGGGCGGGGGAGCAGTACTTC
clone_size: NA
cdr3_length: 14
j_call: TRBJ2-7
d_call: NA
v_call: TRBV3-1/TRBV3-2

cdr3_aa: CASSSSIRGNTIYF
cdr3_nt: TGTGCCAGCAGCTCCAGTATAAGGGGAAACACCATATATTTT
clone_size: NA
cdr3_length: 14
j_call: TRBJ1-3
d_call: NA
v_call: TRBV9